Listed below are T cell receptor beta chains from one sample, sequenced in a study of T-cell memory formation after mild COVID-19. TCRdb analysed the 5' RACE reads with MiXCR anew, one entry per CDR3 protein. The sample carries about 350,000 distinct CDR3 sequences, roughly an eighth recorded once. Sequencing input: PBMCs or a T cell subset sorted from them (not recorded which). These receptors all come from a young man who had mild COVID-19 (a few samples of this study predate the infection). Cell type and time point are not known. CDR3s include the opening cysteine and the closing phenylalanine or tryptophan. D genes are given only for firm matches. A row's size may be missing; if present it is once, few, many or a size class.

CDR3 DNA: TGCGCCAGCAGCTTGACAGGGACTAGCGGGGGGCACAATGAGCAGTTCTTC
CDR3 protein: CASSLTGTSGGHNEQFF
J gene: TRBJ2-1
V gene: TRBV5-1
D gene: TRBD2
clone size: many

CDR3 DNA: TGCGCCAGCAGCCAAGATCCCGGACTAGCGGGGGGTTCAGATACGCAGTATTTT
CDR3 protein: CASSQDPGLAGGSDTQYF
J gene: TRBJ2-3
V gene: TRBV4-3
D gene: TRBD2
clone size: few

CDR3 DNA: TGTGCCAGCAGTTACTCGCCTAGCGGCTCCTACGAGCAGTACTTC
CDR3 protein: CASSYSPSGSYEQYF
J gene: TRBJ2-7
V gene: TRBV6-5
D gene: TRBD2
clone size: many

CDR3 DNA: TGTGCCAGCAGCCGCGGAACAGGGTTTGAGGAGACCCAGTACTTC
CDR3 protein: CASSRGTGFEETQYF
J gene: TRBJ2-5
V gene: TRBV6-5
D gene: NA
clone size: NA

CDR3 DNA: TGTGCCAGCAGCCCCTCACGGTGGCGGCGGGGGGACACAGATACGCAGTATTTT
CDR3 protein: CASSPSRWRRGDTDTQYF
J gene: TRBJ2-3
V gene: TRBV7-8
D gene: TRBD2
clone size: NA

CDR3 DNA: TGTGCCAGCAAACACGGCGGATGGGGCAATCAGCCCCAGCATTTT
CDR3 protein: CASKHGGWGNQPQHF
J gene: TRBJ1-5
V gene: TRBV6-5
D gene: NA
clone size: few

CDR3 DNA: TGCAGTGCTAGAGATCTGGCCTACTCGGATACGCAGTATTTT
CDR3 protein: CSARDLAYSDTQYF
J gene: TRBJ2-3
V gene: TRBV20-1
D gene: NA
clone size: few

CDR3 DNA: TGTGCCAGCAGCTTAGAGGGACTAGAAGACAATGAGCAGTTCTTC
CDR3 protein: CASSLEGLEDNEQFF
J gene: TRBJ2-1
V gene: TRBV7-6
D gene: TRBD2
clone size: once

CDR3 DNA: TGCAGTGCGATTGGACAGTTGAATCAGCCCCAGCATTTT
CDR3 protein: CSAIGQLNQPQHF
J gene: TRBJ1-5
V gene: TRBV20-1
D gene: NA
clone size: NA

CDR3 DNA: TGTGCCAGCACCCTGGCAGGAGGAGGCTACACCTTC
CDR3 protein: CASTLAGGGYTF
J gene: TRBJ1-2
V gene: TRBV6-5
D gene: NA
clone size: NA

CDR3 DNA: TGCAGCGTTAACCGTCCGACTAGCGGGGGGGCTACCCAGTACTTC
CDR3 protein: CSVNRPTSGGATQYF
J gene: TRBJ2-5
V gene: TRBV29-1
D gene: TRBD2
clone size: NA

CDR3 DNA: TGTGCCAGCAGCCCCCGAATGTCGTCGCAAGAGACCCAGTACTTC
CDR3 protein: CASSPRMSSQETQYF
J gene: TRBJ2-5
V gene: TRBV9
D gene: NA
clone size: few

CDR3 DNA: TGTGCCAGCAGCCGAGCGGCGGAAGCTAACTATGGCTACACCTTC
CDR3 protein: CASSRAAEANYGYTF
J gene: TRBJ1-2
V gene: TRBV7-2
D gene: NA
clone size: few

CDR3 DNA: TGCAGTGCTAGGCTGCGGGGGGCGTACCAAGAGACCCAGTACTTC
CDR3 protein: CSARLRGAYQETQYF
J gene: TRBJ2-5
V gene: TRBV20-1
D gene: TRBD2
clone size: few

CDR3 DNA: TGCGCCAGCAGCCGGACAGGGCCCCAGATGGATACGCAGTATTTT
CDR3 protein: CASSRTGPQMDTQYF
J gene: TRBJ2-3
V gene: TRBV4-3
D gene: TRBD1
clone size: NA

CDR3 DNA: TGCGCCAGCAGCTGGACAGGGGGTAATTCACCCCTCCACTTT
CDR3 protein: CASSWTGGNSPLHF
J gene: TRBJ1-6
V gene: TRBV5-1
D gene: TRBD1
clone size: NA

CDR3 DNA: TGTGCCAGCAGCCGGGGACTAGCGTCACAAGAGACCCAGTACTTC
CDR3 protein: CASSRGLASQETQYF
J gene: TRBJ2-5
V gene: TRBV7-2
D gene: TRBD2
clone size: NA

CDR3 DNA: TGCGCCAGCAGCTTACAAACGGGACAGGCCTATGGCTACACCTTC
CDR3 protein: CASSLQTGQAYGYTF
J gene: TRBJ1-2
V gene: TRBV5-1
D gene: TRBD1
clone size: few

CDR3 DNA: TGTGCCAGCAGCTCACACCCCCTCGGCCCGGGAACTGAAGCTTTCTTT
CDR3 protein: CASSSHPLGPGTEAFF
J gene: TRBJ1-1
V gene: TRBV7-3
D gene: NA
clone size: few

CDR3 DNA: TGTGCCAGCAGTATCAGGACTAGCGGGAGACCCTTCGGCACAGATACGCAGTATTTT
CDR3 protein: CASSIRTSGRPFGTDTQYF
J gene: TRBJ2-3
V gene: TRBV27
D gene: TRBD2
clone size: NA

CDR3 DNA: TGTGCCAGCAGCCAGCAGCCTCGGGTAAACGAGCAGTACTTC
CDR3 protein: CASSQQPRVNEQYF
J gene: TRBJ2-7
V gene: TRBV3-1
D gene: NA
clone size: few

CDR3 DNA: TGCAGTGCTAGGGGGTCAGGGTCCAAATCGAACACTGAAGCTTTCTTT
CDR3 protein: CSARGSGSKSNTEAFF
J gene: TRBJ1-1
V gene: TRBV20-1
D gene: NA
clone size: NA

CDR3 DNA: TGCAGTGCTACCACCACTCGCACCGGGGAGCTGTTTTTT
CDR3 protein: CSATTTRTGELFF
J gene: TRBJ2-2
V gene: TRBV20-1
D gene: NA
clone size: few

CDR3 DNA: TGTGCCAGCAGCTCGACAGGGGGCGGCCATGGCTACACCTTC
CDR3 protein: CASSSTGGGHGYTF
J gene: TRBJ1-2
V gene: TRBV7-3
D gene: TRBD1
clone size: few

CDR3 DNA: TGTGCCAGCAGCTTAGCATCGACTTCTGGAAACACCATATATTTT
CDR3 protein: CASSLASTSGNTIYF
J gene: TRBJ1-3
V gene: TRBV7-2
D gene: NA
clone size: NA

CDR3 DNA: TGCGCCAGCAGCTTCGACAGACTAGGCTACAATGAGCAGTTCTTC
CDR3 protein: CASSFDRLGYNEQFF
J gene: TRBJ2-1
V gene: TRBV4-3
D gene: NA
clone size: many

CDR3 DNA: TGCACCAGCAGCCAAGAGGAGGTAGTAGGAGAGGCTGAAGCTTTCTTT
CDR3 protein: CTSSQEEVVGEAEAFF
J gene: TRBJ1-1
V gene: TRBV1
D gene: NA
clone size: NA

CDR3 DNA: TGTGCCAGCAGCTTATACGGGGGAAACAATGAGCAGTTCTTC
CDR3 protein: CASSLYGGNNEQFF
J gene: TRBJ2-1
V gene: TRBV7-9
D gene: NA
clone size: few

CDR3 DNA: TGTGCCAGCAGCGAGACAGGGATCGGCACTGAAGCTTTCTTT
CDR3 protein: CASSETGIGTEAFF
J gene: TRBJ1-1
V gene: TRBV6-4
D gene: TRBD1
clone size: few

CDR3 DNA: TGCAGTGCTACCGGCATATCTCACGGCAGGGAAGATACGCAGTATTTT
CDR3 protein: CSATGISHGREDTQYF
J gene: TRBJ2-3
V gene: TRBV20-1
D gene: NA
clone size: few

CDR3 DNA: TGTGCCACCTCAAAAGGGGGGGCTGCCAAAAACATTCAGTACTTC
CDR3 protein: CATSKGGAAKNIQYF
J gene: TRBJ2-4
V gene: TRBV6-5
D gene: NA
clone size: NA

CDR3 DNA: TGTGCCAGCAGCTTACTGGGGGGCAAGAGCACTGAAGCTTTCTTT
CDR3 protein: CASSLLGGKSTEAFF
J gene: TRBJ1-1
V gene: TRBV7-9
D gene: NA
clone size: few

CDR3 DNA: TGTGCCAGCATCCCGAATGGAGAGAACACTGAAGCTTTCTTT
CDR3 protein: CASIPNGENTEAFF
J gene: TRBJ1-1
V gene: TRBV7-8
D gene: NA
clone size: NA

CDR3 DNA: TGCAGCGTTGAACGGCAGCGTAATGAGCAGTTCTTC
CDR3 protein: CSVERQRNEQFF
J gene: TRBJ2-1
V gene: TRBV29-1
D gene: NA
clone size: few

CDR3 DNA: TGTGCCAGCTCACCGAGGGGGCCCCAAGGGGACAATGAGCAGTTCTTC
CDR3 protein: CASSPRGPQGDNEQFF
J gene: TRBJ2-1
V gene: TRBV18
D gene: TRBD1
clone size: few

CDR3 DNA: TGCGCCAGCAGCCAAGATCGGACAGCTTTTACCGGGGAGCTGTTTTTT
CDR3 protein: CASSQDRTAFTGELFF
J gene: TRBJ2-2
V gene: TRBV4-3
D gene: NA
clone size: NA

CDR3 DNA: TGTGCCACCAGTGAGGTAAAGTTCTCCTACAATGAGCAGTTCTTC
CDR3 protein: CATSEVKFSYNEQFF
J gene: TRBJ2-1
V gene: TRBV24-1
D gene: NA
clone size: NA

CDR3 DNA: TGTGCCAGCAGTTTGACCGCCCAGGGGGCTTCCACAGATACGCAGTATTTT
CDR3 protein: CASSLTAQGASTDTQYF
J gene: TRBJ2-3
V gene: TRBV28
D gene: TRBD1
clone size: NA

CDR3 DNA: TGTGCCAGCTCACCACAGGTTAAAAACCCTCTGAACACTGAAGCTTTCTTT
CDR3 protein: CASSPQVKNPLNTEAFF
J gene: TRBJ1-1
V gene: TRBV18
D gene: NA
clone size: NA